Listed here are 18 T cell receptor beta chains from one sample, sequenced in a study of T cell repertoires in cytomegalovirus infection. TCRdb re-derived calls from the reads in MiXCR, one entry per CDR3 protein. The sample consists of under 95,000 distinct CDR3 sequences, just under 4% of them appearing once. What was sequenced was PBMCs. All receptors come from a human donor in good health (CMV status not recorded). Some clones in this sample may be carry-over from other donors' samples.

This clonotype was detected ten times or more. The chain recombines TRBV7-2 with TRBJ1-1; D call uncertain. Germline CDR1 and CDR2: SGHTA and FQGNSA. Trimming removed 5 bases at V and 0 bases at J, with 10 bases between. This CDR3 has 14 residues. The CDR3 sequence: CASSKDQVNTEAFF. The CDR3 DNA reads as TGTGCCAGCAGCAAAGACCAGGTGAACACTGAAGCTTTCTTT.

This clonotype was seen at least ten times. This chain links TRBV7-2 with TRBJ2-3; D is undetermined. CDR3 length: 14 residues. The germline V and J ends were trimmed by 1 base and 7 bases, with 12 bases remaining between them. Germline loops: CDR1 SGHTA, CDR2 FQGNSA. Here the CDR3 reads CASSLGVGVNTQYF. The CDR3 bases are TGTGCCAGCAGCTTAGGAGTTGGGGTTAATACGCAGTATTTT.

Ten or more counts support this clonotype. The V gene is TRBV5-6, the J gene TRBJ2-3, with 10 bases fitting TRBD2. The germline V gene has CDR1 SGHDT and CDR2 YYEEEE. The CDR3 consists of 16 residues. Unmatched junction bases numbered 4, after V lost 3 bases and J lost 0 bases. As DNA, the CDR3 is TGTGCCAGCAGCTGGACTAGCGGAGGGAGCACAGATACGCAGTATTTT. Translating gives CASSWTSGGSTDTQYF. The whole variable domain, remainder taken from reference TRBV5-6 and TRBJ2-3, is DAGVTQSPTHLIKTRGQQVTLRCSPKSGHDTVSWYQQALGQGPQFIFQYYEEEERQRGNFPDRFSGHQFPNYSSELNVNALLLGDSALYLCASSWTSGGSTDTQYFGPGTRLTVL.

In its sample, this clonotype was seen many times. The chain joins TRBV7-2 to TRBJ2-5, with D possibly being TRBD1 (6 bases). V lost 4 bases to trimming and J lost 7 bases, with 16 bases between them. Germline CDR1 reads SGHTA; CDR2 reads FQGNSA. The CDR3 is 14 amino acids. CDR3 nucleotides: TGTGCCAGCAGCTCCCGGGACACCGGGTGGACCCAGTACTTC. This sequence encodes CASSSRDTGWTQYF.

This clonotype came up many times. The chain is built from TRBV7-2 and TRBJ2-7, with no clear D. The CDR3 has 13 residues. CDR1 is SGHTA, CDR2 FQGNSA, per germline. Trimming shortened V by 5 bases and J by 2 bases, and 10 bases separated the two germline ends. This CDR3 is CASSLRLTYEQYF. CDR3 nucleotides: TGTGCCAGCAGCCTAAGGTTAACCTACGAGCAGTACTTC.

Comments on this clonotype: A read error is possible here, since a much larger clone lies one base away. This chain connects TRBV7-2 to TRBJ2-4; TRBD2 matches at 8 bases. The CDR3 sequence is 17 residues long. Germline CDR1 reads SGHTA; CDR2 reads FQGNSA. CDR3 sequence (DNA): TGTGCCAGCGGCTTGATGGGGGGGGGAGGCGGGGGGAACATTCAGTACTTC. It translates to CASGLMGGGGGGNIQYF.

This clonotype has a count of ten or more. The chain is built from TRBV12-3 or TRBV12-4 and TRBJ1-2; 9 positions match TRBD1. The trim removed 7 bases at V and 10 bases at J, leaving 13 bases unmatched. This CDR3 has 14 amino acids. The CDR3 bases are TGTGCCAGCACCAGGACAGGGGCCGCTCGGGACTACACCTTC. Amino acid sequence: CASTRTGAARDYTF.

The sample holds many counts of this clonotype. The V call is TRBV7-8, the J call TRBJ2-2; D is ambiguous. Trimming shortened V by 7 bases and J by 6 bases, and 12 bases separated the two germline ends. Germline-derived CDR1 and CDR2 are SGHVS and FQNEAQ. This CDR3 contains 13 residues. The CDR3 reads CASTPLGSGELFF. In DNA, the CDR3 is TGTGCCAGCACCCCCTTGGGGTCCGGGGAGCTGTTTTTT.

This clonotype was detected ten times or more. The chain is built from TRBV7-8 and TRBJ2-7, with 8 bases fitting TRBD1. There are 15 residues in the CDR3. The germline gives CDR1 SGHVS, CDR2 FQNEAQ. Unmatched junction bases numbered 6, after V lost 2 bases and J lost 3 bases. The CDR3 region has the DNA TGTGCCAGCAGCTTATTCTACGGACAGGGCTACGAGCAGTACTTC. Encoded protein: CASSLFYGQGYEQYF.

This clonotype showed up many times. This chain uses TRBV6-2 or TRBV6-3 with TRBJ2-7; D is possibly TRBD2 (5 bases). V lost 2 bases and J lost 3, with 14 bases in between. The V gene's germline CDR1 is MNHEY and CDR2 SVGEGT. The CDR3 length is 15 residues. CDR3 in amino acids: CASSYAPAGDYEQYF. The CDR3 DNA reads as TGTGCCAGCAGTTACGCCCCGGCGGGCGACTACGAGCAGTACTTC.

This clonotype was found many times. The chain uses TRBV7-2 and TRBJ2-1; TRBD2 matches at 7 bases. Germline assignment: CDR1 SGHTA and CDR2 FQGNSA. After removal of 1 base from V and 8 bases from J, the junction contained 5 bases not matched to a gene. The CDR3 is 14 amino acids. CDR3 protein: CASSLVGLVDEQFF. In nucleotides, the CDR3 is TGTGCCAGCAGCTTAGTTGGACTAGTGGATGAGCAGTTCTTC.

This clonotype was seen repeatedly, ten times or more. The chain joins TRBV11-2 to TRBJ2-5; D gene ambiguous. Deletions cut 1 base from V and 2 bases from J, with 5 bases between. CDR1 and CDR2 (germline): SGHAT, FQNNGV. The CDR3 covers 13 residues. The DNA for the CDR3 is TGTGCCAGCAGCTTAGGTCTGCAAGAGACCCAGTACTTC. Translated, it gives CASSLGLQETQYF.

This clonotype was counted many times. This chain uses TRBV7-3 with TRBJ2-3; no clear D gene. This CDR3 has 17 residues. V was pared by 1 base and J by 1 base, with 15 bases between. Germline V gives CDR1 SGHTA, CDR2 FQGTGA. The chain's CDR3 is CASSLNPTFSGTDTQYF. DNA for the CDR3: TGTGCCAGCAGCTTAAACCCTACCTTCTCCGGCACAGATACGCAGTATTTT.

The sample holds many counts of this clonotype. V and J are TRBV7-2 and TRBJ2-1; D remains ambiguous. Trimming stripped 6 bases from V and 2 bases from J, with 8 bases between. Germline values: CDR1 SGHTA, CDR2 FQGNSA. CDR3 size: 13 residues. CDR3 sequence (DNA): TGTGCCAGCAGAGGAAATGCCTACAATGAGCAGTTCTTC. It encodes CASRGNAYNEQFF.

This clonotype has ten or more counts. V usage is TRBV7-2 and J usage is TRBJ2-7; no firm D call. CDR3 length equals 16 residues. In germline, CDR1 is SGHTA, CDR2 FQGNSA. V was trimmed by 5 bases and J by 1 base, leaving 18 bases between them. The CDR3 here is CASSLLVGIGSYEQYF. The CDR3 coding sequence is TGTGCCAGCAGCCTGTTGGTTGGGATCGGATCCTACGAGCAGTACTTC.

The table lists this clonotype with many counts. The rearrangement joins TRBV20-1 to TRBJ1-1, with a weak D call TRBD1 (5 bases). Germline loops: CDR1 DFQATT, CDR2 SNEGSKA (reference sequence). V shed 3 bases and J shed 6 bases, with 8 bases lying between them. This CDR3 comprises 11 residues. As DNA, the CDR3 is TGCAGTGCTAGCCAGGGCGCTGAAGCTTTCTTT. Translated, it gives CSASQGAEAFF.

This clonotype was seen at least ten times. The V call is TRBV7-2, the J call TRBJ2-5, with 11 positions matching TRBD2. CDR3 size: 15 residues. V dropped 5 bases and J dropped 5; count of bases not matched to a gene: 7. Per the germline V gene, CDR1 is SGHTA and CDR2 is FQGNSA. The CDR3 DNA follows: TGTGCCAGCAGCGAAACTAGCGGGAGTTTCGAGACCCAGTACTTC. Amino acids: CASSETSGSFETQYF.

This clonotype was found many times. The chain employs TRBV12-3 or TRBV12-4 and TRBJ1-2; D is unclear. V was shortened by 5 bases and J by 6 bases, with 19 bases between the two germline ends. This CDR3 has 15 amino acids. The CDR3 DNA reads as TGTGCCAGCAGTCCCCCGGTAGGATCACTCAATGGCTACACCTTC. It codes for CASSPPVGSLNGYTF.